This T cell receptor beta chain comes out of a study of beta chain features in type 1 diabetes. Study-wide points: Across all four CD4+ subsets, people with type 1 diabetes showed modestly shorter TCRB CDR3s. It was among patients, rather than healthy donors, that naive, central memory and Treg TCRB repertoires appeared more similar.

Per the germline V gene, CDR1 is KGHSH and CDR2 is LQKENI. V shed 6 bases and J shed 0 bases, with 7 bases lying between them. The CDR3 is 13 amino acids. A remark on this clone: The target antigen is unknown.

Isolated RNA was reverse transcribed in full, so expressed TCRB transcripts were sequenced. Profiling relied on immunoSEQ multiplex PCR, and the TCRdb table lists in-frame clones only, not all of them. The profile covers about 150,000 clones, with under 60% appearing a single time and 0.35% to 0.5% taken by the ten largest. The receptor was isolated from a man between 18 and 29 years old in good health. Material for sequencing was Tregs from blood. The rearrangement joins TRBV18 to TRBJ2-3; D gene uncertain. CDR3 loop: CASSEISTDTQYF. The CDR3 nucleotides read TGTGCCAGCTCTGAGATAAGCACAGATACGCAGTATTTT.